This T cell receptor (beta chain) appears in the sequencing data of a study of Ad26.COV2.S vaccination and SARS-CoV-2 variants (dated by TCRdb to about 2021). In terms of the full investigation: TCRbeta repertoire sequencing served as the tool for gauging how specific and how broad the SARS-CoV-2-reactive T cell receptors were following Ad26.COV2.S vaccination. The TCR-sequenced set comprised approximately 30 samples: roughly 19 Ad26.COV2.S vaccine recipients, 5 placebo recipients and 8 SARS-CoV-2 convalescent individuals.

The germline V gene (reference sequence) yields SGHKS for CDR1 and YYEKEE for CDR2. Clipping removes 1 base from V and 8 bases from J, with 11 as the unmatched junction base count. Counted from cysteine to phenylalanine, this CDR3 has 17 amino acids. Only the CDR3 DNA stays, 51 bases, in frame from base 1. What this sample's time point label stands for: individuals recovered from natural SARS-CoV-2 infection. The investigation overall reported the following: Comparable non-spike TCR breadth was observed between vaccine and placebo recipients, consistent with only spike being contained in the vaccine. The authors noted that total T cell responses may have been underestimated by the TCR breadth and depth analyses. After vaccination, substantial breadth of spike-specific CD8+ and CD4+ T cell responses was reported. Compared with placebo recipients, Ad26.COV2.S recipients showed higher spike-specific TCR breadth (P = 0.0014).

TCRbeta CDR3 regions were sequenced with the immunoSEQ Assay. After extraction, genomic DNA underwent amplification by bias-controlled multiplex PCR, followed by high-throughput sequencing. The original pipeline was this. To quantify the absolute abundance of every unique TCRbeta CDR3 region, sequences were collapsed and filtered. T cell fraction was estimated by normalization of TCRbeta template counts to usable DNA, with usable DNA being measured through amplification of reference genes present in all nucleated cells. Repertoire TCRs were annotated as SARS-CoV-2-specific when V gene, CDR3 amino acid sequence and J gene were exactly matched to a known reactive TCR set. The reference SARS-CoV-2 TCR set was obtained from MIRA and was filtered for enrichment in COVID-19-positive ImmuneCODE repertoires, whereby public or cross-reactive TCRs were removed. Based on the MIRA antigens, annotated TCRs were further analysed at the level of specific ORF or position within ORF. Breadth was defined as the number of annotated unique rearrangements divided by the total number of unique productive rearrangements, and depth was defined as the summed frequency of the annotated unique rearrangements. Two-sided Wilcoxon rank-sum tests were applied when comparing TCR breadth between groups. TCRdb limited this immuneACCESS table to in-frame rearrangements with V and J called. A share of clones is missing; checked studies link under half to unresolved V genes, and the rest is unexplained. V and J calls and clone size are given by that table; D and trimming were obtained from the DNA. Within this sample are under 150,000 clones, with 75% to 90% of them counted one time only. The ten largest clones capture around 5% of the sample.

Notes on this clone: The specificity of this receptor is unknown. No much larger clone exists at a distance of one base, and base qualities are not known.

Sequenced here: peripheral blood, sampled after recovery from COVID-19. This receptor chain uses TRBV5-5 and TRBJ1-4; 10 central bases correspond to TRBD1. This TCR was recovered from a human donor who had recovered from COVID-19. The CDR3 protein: CASSLPDRGRVSEKLFF. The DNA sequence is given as TGTGCCAGCAGCTTGCCCGACAGGGGGCGAGTCTCCGAAAAACTGTTTTTT.